These T cell receptor beta chains were read from a single sample in a study of blood T cell repertoires in COVID-19. The method was immunoSEQ multiplex PCR; TCRdb's version includes in-frame clones alone and lacks a portion of them. The sample has 250,000 to 350,000 clones; about nine tenths are singletons. Sequenced input: PBMCs or T cells enriched from blood (not recorded which). Source of these receptors: a woman younger than 30 who had recovered from COVID-19. The CDR3 runs from the conserved cysteine through the conserved F or W.

V	J	CDR3
TRBV4-1	TRBJ2-7	CASSQEAGVYEQYF
TRBV6-2/TRBV6-3	TRBJ2-5	CASSNRESQETQYF
TRBV6-2/TRBV6-3	TRBJ2-5	CASSSSSGGGTQYF
TRBV9	TRBJ2-2	CASSDTSGGPGNTGELFF
TRBV7-2	TRBJ2-7	CASSLRLAGPYEQYF
TRBV24-1	TRBJ1-2	CATSDLEAGGGYTF
TRBV10-3	TRBJ2-7	CAQGGDSYEQYF
TRBV7-9	TRBJ1-2	CASSTTSGGLNYGYTF
TRBV6-5	TRBJ1-5	CASRTGDLPQHF
TRBV7-6	TRBJ2-2	CASSPFGDTDTGELFF
TRBV5-4	TRBJ2-7	CASSRAGTTFSYEQYF
TRBV7-9	TRBJ2-2	CASSENRDSKSTGELFF
TRBV28	TRBJ1-2	CASSTRDRGDYGYTF
TRBV28	TRBJ2-3	CASTWGRTSTDTQYF
TRBV5-6	TRBJ1-2	CASSLGEYGYTF
TRBV10-3	TRBJ1-5	CAISEQGRTQPQHF
TRBV4-1	TRBJ1-1	CASTYNFRGMNTEAFF
TRBV6-1	TRBJ1-2	CASSDRDGYGYTF
TRBV6-5	TRBJ1-2	CASSLDRGPGYTF
TRBV28	TRBJ2-7	CASSSGDRVPYEQYF
TRBV19	TRBJ1-5	CASSPRPYGQPQHF
TRBV28	TRBJ2-1	CASLPSGTSYNEQFF
TRBV11-2	TRBJ1-1	CASSFFEGAEAFF
TRBV20-1	TRBJ2-1	CSASNLEGGQYHGDEQFF
TRBV4-1	TRBJ2-2	CASSQDTRETNTGELFF
TRBV2	TRBJ1-2	CASTDLNGGGDYGYTF
TRBV7-9	TRBJ1-5	CASSSTSGTANQPQHF
TRBV9	TRBJ2-3	CASSTPMRAEGMDTQYF
TRBV7-8	TRBJ1-5	CASSLDRGIQPQHF
TRBV6-5	TRBJ2-7	CASSWERSSYEQYF
TRBV3-1/TRBV3-2	TRBJ1-2	CASSPTTLQGSYGYTF
TRBV30	TRBJ1-1	CASQGQGNTEAFF
TRBV18	TRBJ1-1	CASSPPGAQGDTEAFF
TRBV13	TRBJ2-7	CASSLRLYEQYF
TRBV4-1	TRBJ1-5	CASSPRRGGLSNQPQHF
TRBV6-5	TRBJ2-7	CASSYGRDRSYEQYF
TRBV5-1	TRBJ2-7	CASSSRLLQDSSYEQYF
TRBV3-1/TRBV3-2	TRBJ2-1	CASSQEGNSRAGRQFF
TRBV4-1	TRBJ2-3	CASSQDGLRQGVPDTQYF
TRBV5-1	TRBJ1-1	CASSLTTQNTEAFF